This T cell receptor beta chain was documented in a study of T cell responses to AZD1222 COVID-19 vaccine. Study-level results: Only after the peak T cell response were repertoires sampled.

Germline values: CDR1 MNHNS, CDR2 SASEGT. CDR3 size: 12 residues. The method was immunoSEQ multiplex PCR; TCRdb's version includes in-frame clones alone and lacks a portion of them. Altogether about 150,000 clones are present, approximately 90% being singletons, with the ten largest covering around 2.9%. Notes on this clone: What it recognizes is unknown. The junction does not match germline at one end; this may be a read error.

The sequencing used peripheral blood, collected on day 0 of AZD1222 vaccination. This clonotype originated in an adult in good health. The chain has TRBV6-1 and TRBJ1-1, with no clear D. The CDR3 DNA reads TGTGCCAGCAGGGAAGGGAGAACTGAAGCTTTCTTT. Translating gives CASREGRTEAFF.